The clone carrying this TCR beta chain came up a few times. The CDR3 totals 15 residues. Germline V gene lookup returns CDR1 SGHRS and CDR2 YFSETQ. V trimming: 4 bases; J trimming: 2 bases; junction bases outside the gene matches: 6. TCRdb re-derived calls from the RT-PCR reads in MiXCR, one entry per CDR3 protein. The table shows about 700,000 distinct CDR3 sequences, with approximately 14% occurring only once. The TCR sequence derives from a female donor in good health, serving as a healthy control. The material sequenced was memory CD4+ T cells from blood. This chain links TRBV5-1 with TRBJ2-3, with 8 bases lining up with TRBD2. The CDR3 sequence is CASSRAGEVTDTQYF. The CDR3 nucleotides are TGCGCCAGCAGCCGAGCGGGAGAAGTCACAGATACGCAGTATTTT.